Here is one T cell receptor beta chain with its context. Its antigen is unidentified. The data stem from a study of a mutant IDH1 vaccine in newly diagnosed glioma. Study details: Standard pretreatment was either radiotherapy, temozolomide, or, for most, radiochemotherapy with temozolomide. Whole-study results and caveats: It was more than 80% of patients that developed vaccine-induced immune responses.

This table comes from immunoSEQ multiplex PCR, and its TCRdb copy is limited to in-frame clones, with some not included. The sample yields tens of thousands of clones, 83% seen once. As to time point: baseline, week 1 (first vaccination visit). Noted treatment: pre-vaccination baseline after standard-of-care therapy. Donors' newly diagnosed IDH1-mutant WHO grade 3 or 4 astrocytomas lacked nuclear ATRX. The CDR3 is 17 residues long. Losses at the gene ends were 4 bases for V and 4 bases for J; bases not matched to a gene: 7. CDR1 LNHDA and CDR2 SQIVND come from the germline V gene (reference sequence).

The genes are TRBV19 and TRBJ2-2; 12 bases align to TRBD2. Sequenced material: PBMCs, taken from a glioma patient treated with radiotherapy, temozolomide or both. The sequence derives from a woman aged 45 to 65 with glioma. CDR3 loop: CASSTLAGGPGTGELFF. The CDR3 nucleotides are TGTGCCAGTAGTACTCTAGCGGGGGGGCCGGGCACCGGGGAGCTGTTTTTT.